This TCR beta chain came from a study of molecular identifiers for immune sequencing clone quantification. General study findings and limits: Shared barcodes on identical TCR molecules could underestimate the sizes of highly expanded clones.

Unmatched junction bases numbered 5, after V lost 5 bases and J lost 0 bases. Germline V gene lookup returns CDR1 SGHVS and CDR2 FNYEAQ. The CDR3 is 15 amino acids. About this clonotype itself: The target antigen is unknown. Possible read error: a much larger clone is one base away.

From the PCR reads, TCRdb called clonotypes with MiXCR, one entry per CDR3 protein. The table records approximately 54,000 distinct CDR3 sequences, approximately 25% of them present only once. Sequenced input: naive CD8+ T cells from blood, with Jurkat cell RNA spiked in. Subset defined: FACS-sorted CD8+CD4-CCR7+CD45RA+ naive T cells. The J gene is TRBJ2-5, the V gene TRBV7-6, with 8 nucleotides matching TRBD1. The clonotype originates from a human donor in good health. Some libraries in this study had Jurkat cell RNA spiked in. The CDR3 nucleotides read TGTGCCAGCAGCGCCCAGGACAGGGACCAAGAGACCCAGTACTTC. Translation: CASSAQDRDQETQYF.